The clone carrying this T cell receptor (beta chain) came up once. Looked up from germline, CDR1 is SGHRS and CDR2 is YFSETQ. The ends lost 6 bases at V and 1 base at J; junction bases unmatched: 7. This CDR3 is 15 amino acids long. These data come from a study of blood T cell repertoires in COVID-19. Study in general: Sites in the United States, Italy and Spain provided acute and convalescent COVID-19 samples. Sources were T cells, B-cell-depleted T cells, or PBMCs; the material itself was cDNA or gDNA.

As originally analysed: It was from reference gene primer amplification that nucleated cell counts were estimated. The method was immunoSEQ multiplex PCR; TCRdb's version includes in-frame clones alone and lacks a portion of them. The V and J calls and clone size were taken over from that table, and D and trimming were inferred from the DNA. Of tens of thousands of clones in the sample, about four fifths were seen once. Sequencing was done on a sample of peripheral blood. This sequence originates from a woman older than 75 with acute or convalescent COVID-19. V gene TRBV5-1 combines with J gene TRBJ2-1, with 7 positions matching TRBD1. The CDR3 here is CASKGAGGSYNEQFF. Written as DNA, the CDR3 is TGCGCCAGCAAGGGGGCGGGCGGTTCCTACAATGAGCAGTTCTTC.